Sequencing of this T cell receptor (beta chain) was carried out in a study of blood T cell repertoires in COVID-19. The overall study: Nucleic acid was either cDNA or gDNA, and it came from T cells, B-cell-depleted T cells, or PBMCs.

Profiled with immunoSEQ multiplex PCR; TCRdb holds only in-frame clones, not every one. The sample has around 370,000 clones; around 90% are singletons. CDR3 size: 13 residues. The V gene lost 7 bases and the J gene lost 0 bases, with 9 bases spanning the gap. The receptor comes from a young woman who had recovered from COVID-19. Sample: peripheral blood. The V gene is TRBV12-3 or TRBV12-4, the J gene TRBJ1-2; D not resolved. In nucleotides, the CDR3 is TGTGCCAGCACCTTCGGGGCTAACTATGGCTACACCTTC. This encodes CASTFGANYGYTF.